This is a list of T cell receptor beta chains from one sample in a study of immune cell composition in non-small cell lung cancer. The assay was immunoSEQ multiplex PCR, and TCRdb's table has in-frame clones only and misses some. The profile covers about 7,800 clones, with 75% to 85% appearing a single time and more than 10% taken by the ten largest. What was sequenced was lung tumor tissue. The receptors derive from a human donor with non-small cell lung cancer. Both conserved end residues are part of each CDR3. D genes are given only for firm matches. Clone size is given for some rows only: seen once, a few or many times, or a class if the clone is expanded.

D gene	V gene	J gene	clone size	CDR3 protein	CDR3 DNA
-	TRBV28	TRBJ2-5	-	CASSLGGFQETQYF	TGTGCCAGCAGTTTAGGGGGGTTTCAAGAGACCCAGTACTTC
-	TRBV10-3	TRBJ1-2	-	CAISESEVNYGYTF	TGTGCCATCAGTGAGTCCGAGGTTAACTATGGCTACACCTTT
-	TRBV9	TRBJ1-3	-	CASSATGLGTIYF	TGTGCCAGCAGCGCTACAGGGCTTGGCACCATATATTTT
-	TRBV18	TRBJ2-1	-	CASSTSGSYNEQFF	TGTGCCAGCTCAACATCCGGCTCCTACAATGAGCAGTTCTTC
-	TRBV6-6	TRBJ2-1	-	CASSGTANEQFF	TGTGCCAGCAGTGGGACTGCAAATGAGCAGTTCTTC
-	TRBV29-1	TRBJ2-3	-	CSVSGGELTDTQYF	TGCAGCGTTAGTGGCGGGGAACTCACAGATACGCAGTATTTT
-	TRBV13	TRBJ2-3	-	CASSLENLLYDTQYF	TGTGCCAGCAGCTTAGAGAATCTCTTGTACGATACGCAGTATTTT
TRBD2	TRBV28	TRBJ2-1	once	CASSLYPLAGLRNEQFF	TGTGCCAGCAGTCTCTACCCACTAGCGGGGTTGAGGAATGAGCAGTTCTTC
-	TRBV27	TRBJ2-5	-	CASSFGRQETQYF	TGTGCCAGCAGTTTTGGCAGACAAGAGACCCAGTACTTC
TRBD1	TRBV19	TRBJ1-5	medium-sized	CASSARQGDSNQPQHF	TGTGCCAGTAGTGCCCGACAGGGTGATAGCAATCAGCCCCAGCATTTT
TRBD1	TRBV11-2	TRBJ2-7	-	CASSLADRVYYEQYF	TGTGCCAGCAGCTTAGCTGACAGGGTTTACTACGAGCAGTACTTC
-	TRBV19	TRBJ1-4	-	CASSIPWGPANEKLFF	TGTGCCAGTAGTATTCCTTGGGGACCAGCTAATGAAAAACTGTTTTTT
-	TRBV6-5	TRBJ2-2	-	CASSYSGGFDGELFF	TGTGCCAGCAGTTACTCGGGGGGATTTGACGGGGAGCTGTTTTTT
-	TRBV5-4	TRBJ1-1	-	CASRGTRNTEAFF	TGTGCCAGCAGAGGGACTCGGAACACTGAAGCTTTCTTT
TRBD2	TRBV9	TRBJ2-7	-	CASSATSGTSGYEQYF	TGTGCCAGCAGCGCAACGTCCGGGACTAGCGGTTACGAGCAGTACTTC
-	TRBV29-1	TRBJ2-2	few	CSVGETGELFF	TGCAGCGTAGGGGAAACCGGGGAGCTGTTTTTT
TRBD1	TRBV2	TRBJ1-1	-	CASRGQGGGAFF	TGTGCCAGCAGGGGACAGGGCGGGGGAGCTTTCTTT
-	TRBV28	TRBJ1-5	-	CASSPPRGPQHF	TGTGCCAGCAGTCCCCCCAGAGGGCCCCAGCATTTT
-	TRBV7-8	TRBJ2-7	-	CATSRAYEQYF	TGTGCCACCAGTAGGGCGTACGAGCAGTACTTC
TRBD1	TRBV19	TRBJ2-1	-	CASSTGDSYNEQFF	TGTGCCAGTTCCACAGGGGACTCCTACAATGAGCAGTTCTTC
TRBD1	TRBV2	TRBJ2-6	-	CASSLGQGAPGANVLTF	TGTGCCAGCAGTCTGGGACAGGGGGCCCCTGGGGCCAACGTCCTGACTTTC
-	TRBV5-6	TRBJ1-1	-	CASSLAVAEAFF	TGTGCCAGCAGCTTGGCGGTTGCTGAAGCTTTCTTT
-	TRBV27	TRBJ1-1	-	CATYRNTEAFF	TGTGCCACCTACAGGAACACTGAAGCTTTCTTT
-	TRBV7-8	TRBJ1-6	-	CASTLGNSPLHF	TGTGCCAGCACCCTTGGGAATTCACCCCTCCACTTT
-	TRBV5-6	TRBJ2-1	-	CASSAVPLSGRDEQFF	TGTGCCAGCAGCGCCGTCCCCTTGTCCGGCCGCGATGAGCAGTTCTTC
-	TRBV7-3	TRBJ1-1	-	CASSPQENTEAFF	TGTGCCAGCAGCCCACAAGAGAACACTGAAGCTTTCTTT
TRBD1	TRBV7-9	TRBJ1-2	-	CASSLVLGQGERGRGYTF	TGTGCCAGCAGCTTAGTGTTAGGGCAGGGGGAACGAGGACGTGGCTACACCTTC
-	TRBV6-1	TRBJ2-3	-	CASSETGRADTQYF	TGTGCCAGCAGTGAGACAGGGAGGGCAGATACGCAGTATTTT